This T cell receptor beta chain was obtained from a study of blood T cell repertoires in COVID-19. Per germline, CDR1 SGHRS and CDR2 YFSETQ. The CDR3 extends over 13 amino acids. V dropped 3 bases and J dropped 3 bases, with 10 bases sitting between them. Clones were sequenced by immunoSEQ multiplex PCR, and TCRdb holds only the in-frame ones, with some missing. Found here are about 170,000 clones, just under 85% of them singletons; the top ten hold roughly 2.7%. The source is a woman of 80 years or more with COVID-19, enrolled during active disease. The sequenced sample was peripheral blood. This sequence joins TRBV5-1 and TRBJ2-7; TRBD1 might be the D (6 bases). The CDR3 DNA sequence: TGCGCCAGCAGCTCCGGGACAAACTACGAGCAGTACTTC. As protein: CASSSGTNYEQYF.